This passage covers 8 T cell receptor beta chains from one sample sequenced in a study of blood T cell repertoires in COVID-19. TCRdb's table, derived via immunoSEQ multiplex PCR, lists solely in-frame clones and lacks some. The sample contains about 230,000 clones, approximately 82% of which appear only once. The specimen sequenced was peripheral blood. Receptors originate from a woman between 70 and 85 years old with active or convalescent COVID-19.

The gene calls are TRBV7-2 and TRBJ1-2; D gene uncertain. The CDR3 has 14 amino acids. Per the germline V gene, CDR1 is SGHTA and CDR2 is FQGNSA. The ends were cut back, 5 bases at V and 3 bases at J, with 13 bases in the middle. The CDR3 is CASSLGRTHYGYTF. The CDR3 DNA follows: TGTGCCAGCAGCCTGGGGAGGACTCACTATGGCTACACCTTC. Variable domain in full (rest from reference TRBV7-2 and TRBJ1-2): GAGVSQSPSNKVTEKGKDVELRCDPISGHTALYWYRQSLGQGLEFLIYFQGNSAPDKSGLPSDRFSAERTGGSVSTLTIQRTQQEDSAVYLCASSLGRTHYGYTFGSGTRLTVV.

This clone is a singleton in its sample. The chain combines TRBV5-6 with TRBJ1-5, with D unclear. V lost 2 bases to trimming and J lost 2 bases, with 5 bases between them. Looked up from germline, CDR1 is SGHDT and CDR2 is YYEEEE. CDR3 length equals 13 residues. CDR3 residues: CASSLAGNQPQHF. As DNA, the CDR3 is TGTGCCAGCAGCTTAGCGGGCAATCAGCCCCAGCATTTT.

V is TRBV27 and J is TRBJ1-4; D not certain. V lost 7 bases, J lost 7 bases, and 7 bases lay in between. Germline CDR1 reads MNHEY; CDR2 reads SMNVEV (reference sequence). The CDR3 consists of 11 residues. CDR3 nucleotide sequence: TGTGCCAGCACCGTGAGTGAAAAACTGTTTTTT. Amino acids: CASTVSEKLFF.

The sample holds a few counts of this clone. The genes are TRBV5-5 and TRBJ2-7, with TRBD1 identical over 7 bases. Trimming at V came to 2 bases and at J to 2 bases, leaving 4 bases not matched to a gene. The CDR3 has 14 residues. Germline CDR1 reads SGHKS; CDR2 reads YYEKEE (reference sequence). CDR3 loop: CASSFRTGPYEQYF. DNA for the CDR3: TGTGCCAGCAGCTTTAGGACAGGTCCCTACGAGCAGTACTTC.

The rearrangement links TRBV5-1 to TRBJ2-5, with TRBD2 identical over 9 bases. This CDR3 is built from 16 residues. Unmatched junction bases numbered 12, after V lost 7 bases and J lost 2 bases. In germline, CDR1 is SGHRS, CDR2 YFSETQ. CDR3: CASRPGGGGGQETQYF. The CDR3 DNA is TGCGCCAGCCGGCCCGGCGGGGGGGGAGGTCAAGAGACCCAGTACTTC.

V gene TRBV7-6 combines with J gene TRBJ2-1; D ambiguous. CDR3 length equals 13 residues. The V and J ends lost 2 bases and 9 bases respectively, with 11 bases between them. Germline CDR1 reads SGHVS; CDR2 reads FNYEAQ. CDR3 DNA sequence: TGTGCCAGCAGCTTACTCGCGGCTGGTGAGCAGTTCTTC. Residues: CASSLLAAGEQFF.

This sequence joins TRBV6-1 and TRBJ2-4; 10 bases map to TRBD2. J was trimmed by 3 bases and V by 6 bases; bases with no gene match: 11. CDR3 length: 17 residues. CDR1 is MNHNS, CDR2 SASEGT, per germline. This CDR3 reads CASRETLAGGDKNIQYF. The CDR3 bases are TGTGCCAGCAGAGAAACCTTAGCGGGGGGTGACAAAAACATTCAGTACTTC.

The CDR3 region is CASSLVGGSNTEAFF. DNA for the CDR3: TGCGCCAGCAGCTTGGTAGGGGGCTCGAACACTGAAGCTTTCTTT. This chain uses TRBV5-1 with TRBJ1-1; 7 bases map to TRBD1. This CDR3 spans 15 amino acids. Germline CDR1 is SGHRS and CDR2 is YFSETQ. J was trimmed by 1 base and V by 0 bases; bases with no gene match: 3.